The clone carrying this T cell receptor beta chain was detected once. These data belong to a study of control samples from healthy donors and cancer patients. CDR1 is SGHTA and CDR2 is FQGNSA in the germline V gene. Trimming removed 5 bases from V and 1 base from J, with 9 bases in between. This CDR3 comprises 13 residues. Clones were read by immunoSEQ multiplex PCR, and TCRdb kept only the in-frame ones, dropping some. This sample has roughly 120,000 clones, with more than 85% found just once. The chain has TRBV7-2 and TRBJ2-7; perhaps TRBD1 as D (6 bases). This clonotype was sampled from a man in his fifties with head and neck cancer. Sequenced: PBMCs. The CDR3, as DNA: TGTGCCAGCAGCCGGGACAATTCCTACGAGCAGTACTTC. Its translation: CASSRDNSYEQYF. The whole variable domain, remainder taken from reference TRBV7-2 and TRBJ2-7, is GAGVSQSPSNKVTEKGKDVELRCDPISGHTALYWYRQSLGQGLEFLIYFQGNSAPDKSGLPSDRFSAERTGGSVSTLTIQRTQQEDSAVYLCASSRDNSYEQYFGPGTRLTVT.